This paragraph reports one T cell receptor (beta chain). Its antigen remains unidentified. No base-level quality is on record; no much larger clone is a single base apart. These data originate in a study of T cell responses to AZD1222 COVID-19 vaccine (dated by TCRdb to 2020 to 2022). Study-level background: Because spike-specific TCR depth and breadth did not differ between the two schedules, AZD1222 recipients who got a second dose at roughly 4 weeks were pooled with those who got a second dose at roughly 12 weeks. Trial participants were enrolled by age into 18-55, 56-69 and 70-plus year subgroups, with around 150, 28 and 57 TCR-sequenced participants respectively. A total of approximately 240 trial participants underwent TCR sequencing, of whom nearly 210 received two doses of AZD1222 and around 26 received two doses of the MenACWY control vaccine. Results the study describes overall, beyond this receptor: The 56-69-year group was small, and its depth increase did not reach significance, likely because of low power. After two AZD1222 doses, spike-specific TCR breadth and depth were significantly higher than at day 0 and than in MenACWY recipients. Only five or six AZD1222 recipients were SARS-CoV-2 seropositive at baseline, limiting conclusions about previously exposed vaccinees. Because no day 14 peak-response samples were available, repertoires were characterized only after the peak T cell response. Epitopes outside the regions mutated in the B.1.351 and B.1.1.7 variants were reportedly recognized by nearly half of the unique spike-specific TCRs. The vaccine-associated CD4 TCRs covered the entire spike protein, and the dominant responses fell in regions 160-218 and 743-854. Participants were mostly white British, with more females than males. The authors suggested clonal diversity may have been underestimated.

The CDR3 regions of human TCRbeta chains were subjected to immunosequencing. For the original study's pipeline: TCRs in the repertoires were compared against a reference library of SARS-CoV-2-specific TCRs that had been generated with the MIRA antigen-specificity platform. Breadth was defined as the fraction of unique TCRs that were SARS-CoV-2-associated, and depth was defined as the fraction of total T cells that were SARS-CoV-2-associated. Each spike-specific TCR was assigned to its reactive spike region and to a CD4 or CD8 class using the MIRA data. Log10-transformed breadth and depth values were compared by one-way ANOVA with Sidak's multiple comparisons tests. TCRdb limited this immuneACCESS table to in-frame rearrangements with V and J called. A share of clones is missing; checked studies link under half to unresolved V genes, and the rest is unexplained. V and J calls plus clone size are reproduced from that table; the DNA served to infer D and trimming. This sample gives some 150,000 clones in total; under 95% of them show up just once. Together, the top ten hold about 1.9% of the sample.

The V end loses 8 bases and the J end loses 4 bases, and a stretch of 8 bases separates them. The CDR3 measures 11 amino acids from cysteine to phenylalanine. The kept DNA is CDR3 alone, 33 bases in frame from the first base. CDR1 and CDR2, looked up from the germline V gene, are KGHSH and LQKENI. The sample's time point, from its label and the paper: baseline before first vaccination. Vaccinee samples came from UK trials COV001 and COV002, including a single-blind randomized controlled phase 2/3 trial of AZD1222 (ChAdOx1 nCoV-19) in healthy adults. Trial participant PBMC samples were collected at day 0 and day 28 after the second dose for TCRbeta chain sequencing.

The chain was built from TRBV18 and TRBJ1-1; the D gene is possibly TRBD1, with 5 bases matching. The sample consisted of peripheral blood, taken on day 0 of AZD1222 vaccination. This TCR came from an adult in good health. The DNA sequence follows: TGTGCCAGCGCAGGGAGCACTGAAGCTTTCTTT. Protein translation: CASAGSTEAFF.